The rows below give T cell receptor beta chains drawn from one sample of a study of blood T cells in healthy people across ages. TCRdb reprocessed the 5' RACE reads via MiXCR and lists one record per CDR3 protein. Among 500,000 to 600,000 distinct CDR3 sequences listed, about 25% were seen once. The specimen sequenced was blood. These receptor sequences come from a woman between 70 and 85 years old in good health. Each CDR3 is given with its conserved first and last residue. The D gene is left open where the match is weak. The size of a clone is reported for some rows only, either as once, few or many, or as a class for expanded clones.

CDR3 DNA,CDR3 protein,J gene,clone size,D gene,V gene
TGCAGTGCTAGAGGTCGTAGCGGGGGCCTGAACTCCTACGAGCAGTACTTC,CSARGRSGGLNSYEQYF,TRBJ2-7,once,TRBD2,TRBV20-1
TGCAGTGCTAGAGACCAAGCGGGAGTCGCTTTCTACGAGCAGTACTTC,CSARDQAGVAFYEQYF,TRBJ2-7,.,TRBD2,TRBV20-1
TGTGCCAGCAGCGAAGGGACAGGGGGTCCATACGAGCAGTACTTC,CASSEGTGGPYEQYF,TRBJ2-7,.,TRBD1,TRBV7-9
TGTGCCAGCAGTTCAGGGACGTACGCCGGGGAGCTGTTTTTT,CASSSGTYAGELFF,TRBJ2-2,.,.,TRBV6-4
TGTGCCAGCAGACCCTTTGGGGTCGGTCAGCCCCAGCATTTT,CASRPFGVGQPQHF,TRBJ1-5,.,.,TRBV27
TGTGCCAGCAGCTCAGGGATTTGGGAGACCCAGTACTTC,CASSSGIWETQYF,TRBJ2-5,.,.,TRBV11-2
TGTGCCAGCAGCCAAGATGGACTAGCCTACAATGAGCAGTTCTTC,CASSQDGLAYNEQFF,TRBJ2-1,.,TRBD2,TRBV3-1
TGCAGTGCTGGGGTCCTGGGACAACCCCAAGAGACCCAGTACTTC,CSAGVLGQPQETQYF,TRBJ2-5,few,.,TRBV20-1
TGTGCCAGCAGCCAAGATCCGGGGGGCGAAGCCAACATTCAGTACTTC,CASSQDPGGEANIQYF,TRBJ2-4,few,.,TRBV4-2
TGTGCCAGCAGTTATCAGGGAAATAATTCACCCCTCCACTTT,CASSYQGNNSPLHF,TRBJ1-6,.,.,TRBV27
TGTGCCAGCAGTTACTCGTCTAGCGGGACTTCTTACAATGAGCAGTTCTTC,CASSYSSSGTSYNEQFF,TRBJ2-1,.,TRBD2,TRBV6-5
TGCAGCGTTGGGACGTTGCACTCCTACAATGAGCAGTTCTTC,CSVGTLHSYNEQFF,TRBJ2-1,.,.,TRBV29-1
TGTGCCAGCCGGGCCTCGGACCACGAGCAGTACTTC,CASRASDHEQYF,TRBJ2-7,.,.,TRBV7-9
TGTGCCAGTAGCGCCGAGAAAGTGGGGAGATACGAGCAGTACTTC,CASSAEKVGRYEQYF,TRBJ2-7,few,.,TRBV19
TGCAGTGTGAGAGGGACTAGTCAAGAGACCCAGTACTTC,CSVRGTSQETQYF,TRBJ2-5,.,TRBD2,TRBV20-1
TGCGCCAGCAGCCAAACTAGCGGGGGTGGGAGTACGGAGACCCAGTACTTC,CASSQTSGGGSTETQYF,TRBJ2-5,few,TRBD2,TRBV4-3
TGTGCCAGCAGCCTATCAGGGTCCCATGAGCAGTTCTTC,CASSLSGSHEQFF,TRBJ2-1,.,.,TRBV7-6
TGTGCCAGCAGACGACTAGCGGGGGGCTACACCGGGGAGCTGTTTTTT,CASRRLAGGYTGELFF,TRBJ2-2,.,TRBD2,TRBV6-2/TRBV6-3
TGTGCCACCGGCGGGGGGGCATCTGAGACCCAGTACTTC,CATGGGASETQYF,TRBJ2-5,.,TRBD2,TRBV24-1
TGCGCCAGCAGCCCCGGGACAGGGGGAAACACCATATATTTT,CASSPGTGGNTIYF,TRBJ1-3,.,TRBD1,TRBV5-1
TGTGCCAGCAGCCCAGCTCGGGGGCTAGGGAATGAGCAGTTCTTC,CASSPARGLGNEQFF,TRBJ2-1,few,.,TRBV2
TGTGCCAGCAAACTGACGAACTATGGCTACACCTTC,CASKLTNYGYTF,TRBJ1-2,few,.,TRBV6-1
TGTGCCAGCAGCCCCTCGGACAGGTGGAATGGCTACACCTTC,CASSPSDRWNGYTF,TRBJ1-2,.,TRBD1,TRBV7-9
TGTGCCAGCTCACCTCGTCACATAACCGGGACGAATGGCTACACCTTC,CASSPRHITGTNGYTF,TRBJ1-2,.,.,TRBV18
TGTGCCACCAGTGATTTCTCAGGGGAACGGAATGGCTACACCTTC,CATSDFSGERNGYTF,TRBJ1-2,few,.,TRBV24-1
TGTGCCAGCAGCTCCCGGGACAGGTATAATTCACCCCTCCACTTT,CASSSRDRYNSPLHF,TRBJ1-6,few,TRBD1,TRBV3-1
TGTGCCAGCAGTGAAAAGTCCGGTACCTACGAGCAGTACTTC,CASSEKSGTYEQYF,TRBJ2-7,.,.,TRBV6-4
TGCGCCAGCAACCGGGACAGGAACGAAAAACTGTTTTTT,CASNRDRNEKLFF,TRBJ1-4,.,TRBD1,TRBV5-1
TGCAGCGTTGAAATCAGGGGGCAAATGTGGAACCAAGAGACCCAGTACTTC,CSVEIRGQMWNQETQYF,TRBJ2-5,.,TRBD1,TRBV29-1
TGTGCCAGCAGTTACTCAAAACATGGGGCGGACTATGGCTACACCTTC,CASSYSKHGADYGYTF,TRBJ1-2,.,.,TRBV6-6
TGCGCCAGCAGCCTGATCACAGGTGCTGGCTACACCTTC,CASSLITGAGYTF,TRBJ1-2,once,.,TRBV4-3
TGCAGTGCTGGAACAGGATTCAGCTCCTACGAGCAGTACTTC,CSAGTGFSSYEQYF,TRBJ2-7,.,.,TRBV20-1
TGTGCCAGCAGTTTAGCAGCCAGGGTAGAGACCCAGTACTTC,CASSLAARVETQYF,TRBJ2-5,few,.,TRBV12-3/TRBV12-4
TGCAGCGTTGCGGGGTCTATGGGTGAAAAACTGTTTTTT,CSVAGSMGEKLFF,TRBJ1-4,.,.,TRBV29-1
TGTGCCCGCAGATGGGACCTCGACGGCTACACCTTC,CARRWDLDGYTF,TRBJ1-2,.,.,TRBV7-9
TGTGCCAGCAGTGAAACGCGGACAGCAAAAGCTTTCTTT,CASSETRTAKAFF,TRBJ1-1,few,.,TRBV6-1
TGTGCCAGCAGCTCAACAACCCTCACGGGCTATGGCTACACCTTC,CASSSTTLTGYGYTF,TRBJ1-2,.,.,TRBV7-2
TGTGCCAGCAGCTTGAACCCAACACAAGAGACCCAGTACTTC,CASSLNPTQETQYF,TRBJ2-5,few,.,TRBV5-5
TGTGCCAGCAGTTACGGTGGGGGGGGAGAGACCCAGTACTTC,CASSYGGGGETQYF,TRBJ2-5,many,TRBD2,TRBV6-5
TGCGCCAGCACCCGGACTAGCGATACGAATGAGCAGTTCTTC,CASTRTSDTNEQFF,TRBJ2-1,once,TRBD2,TRBV5-1
TGTGCCAGCAGCAAAGGGATCGACGGGACAGGTATCTATGGCTACACCTTC,CASSKGIDGTGIYGYTF,TRBJ1-2,few,.,TRBV21-1
TGTGCCAGTAGTATAAGAGGCCGTATCTCTGGAAACACCATATATTTT,CASSIRGRISGNTIYF,TRBJ1-3,few,.,TRBV19
TGTGCCAGCAGCCTCACACAGGGAAAGGACGGCTACACCTTC,CASSLTQGKDGYTF,TRBJ1-2,few,.,TRBV5-5
TGTGCCAGCAGCTTATCTTTCAGGGATAGGGTCATTCAGTACTTC,CASSLSFRDRVIQYF,TRBJ2-4,few,.,TRBV11-2
TGTGCCAGCAGCTCGGCGGGCCTCGGGGAGACCCAGTACTTC,CASSSAGLGETQYF,TRBJ2-5,.,.,TRBV28